This T cell receptor (beta chain) was found in a study of identical twins. This clonotype was found many times. The CDR3 has 13 amino acids. Trimming shortened V by 2 bases and J by 8 bases, and 13 bases separated the two germline ends. The V gene's germline CDR1 is DFQATT and CDR2 SNEGSKA (reference sequence). A universal primer site was incorporated via template switching, and the cDNA contained unique molecular identifiers. A single record per CDR3 protein comes from TCRdb applying MiXCR to the 5' RACE reads. Of roughly 690,000 distinct CDR3 sequences in the sample, about 20% are singletons; the top ten hold roughly 4%. This sample was also put to use in a study of T cells expressing NK-cell markers.

V is TRBV20-1 and J is TRBJ2-1; D call uncertain. The receptor comes from a woman aged 18-30 years in good health. The source material was PBMCs. CDR3 in DNA: TGCAGTGCTAGATCGTCTAGGGCCTATGAGCAGTTCTTC. It specifies CSARSSRAYEQFF.